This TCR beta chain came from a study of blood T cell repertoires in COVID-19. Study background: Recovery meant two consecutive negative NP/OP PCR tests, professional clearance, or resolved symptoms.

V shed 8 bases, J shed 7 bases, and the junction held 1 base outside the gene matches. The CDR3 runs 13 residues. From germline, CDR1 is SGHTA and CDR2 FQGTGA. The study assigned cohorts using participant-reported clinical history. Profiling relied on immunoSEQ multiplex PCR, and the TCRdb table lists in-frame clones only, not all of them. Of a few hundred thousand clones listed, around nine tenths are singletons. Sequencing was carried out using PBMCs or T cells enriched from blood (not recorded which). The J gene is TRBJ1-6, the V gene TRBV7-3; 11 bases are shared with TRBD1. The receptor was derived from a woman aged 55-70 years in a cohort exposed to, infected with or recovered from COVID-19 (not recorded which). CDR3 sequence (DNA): TGTGCCAGCGGGGACAGGGGGAATTCACCCCTCCACTTT. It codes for CASGDRGNSPLHF.